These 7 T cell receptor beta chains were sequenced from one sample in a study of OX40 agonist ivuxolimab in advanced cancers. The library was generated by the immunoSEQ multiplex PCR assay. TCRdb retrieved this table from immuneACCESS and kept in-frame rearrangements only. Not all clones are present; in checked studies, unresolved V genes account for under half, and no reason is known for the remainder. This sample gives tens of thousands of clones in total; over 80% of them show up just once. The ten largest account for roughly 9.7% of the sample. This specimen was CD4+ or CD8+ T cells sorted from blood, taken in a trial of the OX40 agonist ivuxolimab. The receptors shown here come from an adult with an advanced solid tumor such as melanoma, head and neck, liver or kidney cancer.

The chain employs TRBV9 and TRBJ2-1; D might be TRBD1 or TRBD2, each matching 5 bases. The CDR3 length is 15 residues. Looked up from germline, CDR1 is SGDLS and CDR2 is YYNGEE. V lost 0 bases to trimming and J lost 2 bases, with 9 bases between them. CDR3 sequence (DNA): TGTGCCAGCAGCGTAGGGGGGTTTGCCTACAATGAGCAGTTCTTC. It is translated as CASSVGGFAYNEQFF.

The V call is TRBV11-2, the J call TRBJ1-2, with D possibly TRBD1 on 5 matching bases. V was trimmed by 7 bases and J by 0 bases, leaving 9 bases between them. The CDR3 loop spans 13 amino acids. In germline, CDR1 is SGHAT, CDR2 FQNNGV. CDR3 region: CASTTAPNYGYTF. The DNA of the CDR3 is TGTGCCAGCACGACAGCGCCTAACTATGGCTACACCTTC.

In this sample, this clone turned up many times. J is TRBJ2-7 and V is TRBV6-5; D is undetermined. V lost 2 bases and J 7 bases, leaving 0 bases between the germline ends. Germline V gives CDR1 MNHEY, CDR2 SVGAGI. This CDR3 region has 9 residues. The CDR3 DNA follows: TGTGCCAGCAGTTACGAGCAGTACTTC. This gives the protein CASSYEQYF.

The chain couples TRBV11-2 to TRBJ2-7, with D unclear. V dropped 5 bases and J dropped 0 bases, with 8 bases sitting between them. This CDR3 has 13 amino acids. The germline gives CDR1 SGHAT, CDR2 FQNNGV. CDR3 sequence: CASSPWSSYEQYF. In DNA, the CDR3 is TGTGCCAGCAGCCCATGGAGCTCCTACGAGCAGTACTTC.

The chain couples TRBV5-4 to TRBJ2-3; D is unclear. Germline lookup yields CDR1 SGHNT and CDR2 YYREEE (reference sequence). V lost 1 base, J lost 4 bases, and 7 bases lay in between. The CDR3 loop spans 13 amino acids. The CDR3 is CASSLFWADTQYF. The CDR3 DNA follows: TGTGCCAGCAGCTTGTTTTGGGCAGATACGCAGTATTTT. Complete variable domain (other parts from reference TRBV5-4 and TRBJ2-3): ETGVTQSPTHLIKTRGQQVTLRCSSQSGHNTVSWYQQALGQGPQFIFQYYREEENGRGNFPPRFSGLQFPNYSSELNVNALELDDSALYLCASSLFWADTQYFGPGTRLTVL.

DNA for the CDR3: TGCGCCAGCAGCCAAGGGCCCACTAGCGGGAGGGCAGATACGCAGTATTTT. Its translation: CASSQGPTSGRADTQYF. The chain couples TRBV4-1 to TRBJ2-3, with 13 bases matching TRBD2. Germline-derived CDR1 and CDR2 are MGHRA and YSYEKL. This CDR3 region has 17 residues. V was clipped by 1 base and J by 4 bases; unmatched bases: 5.

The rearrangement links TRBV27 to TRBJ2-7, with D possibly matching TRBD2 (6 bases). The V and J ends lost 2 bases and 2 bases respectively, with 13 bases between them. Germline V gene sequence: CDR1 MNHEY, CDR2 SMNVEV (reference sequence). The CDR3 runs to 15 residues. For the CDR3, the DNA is TGTGCCAGCAGTTTACTAGCGCGACCAACCTACGAGCAGTACTTC. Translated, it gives CASSLLARPTYEQYF.